This T cell receptor (beta chain) was found in a study of T cells in women clearing cervical HPV infection. Study-wide results and caveats: T-cell numbers per sample were unknown and may explain richness differences.

Worth noting for this clone: Its antigen is as yet unknown. The read falls 3 residues short of the CDR3 end, and the missing part is taken from the germline J gene.

Germline V CDR1 and CDR2: DFQATT, SNEGSKA (reference sequence). The CDR3 sequence is 14 residues long. The protocol was immunoSEQ multiplex PCR, while the TCRdb copy is restricted to in-frame clones and leaves out a portion. The repertoire table contains tens of thousands of clones. Source material: blood buffy coat. This TCR was sampled from a woman aged 18-70 years with a cervical HPV16 infection that either progressed to CIN3+ or cleared (not recorded which). V is TRBV20-1 and J is TRBJ1-2; 7 bases fit TRBD1. CDR3 region: CSAADRLGTDTYTF. The CDR3 bases that were read are TGCAGTGCTGCGGACAGGTTAGGCACAGATACC.